This T cell receptor beta chain was sequenced during a study of T cells in Graves' hyperthyroidism and ophthalmopathy. The study, taken as a whole, reports: Progression to ophthalmopathy was predicted a median of 6.5 months early. Most thyroid clonotypes expanded above 0.001 appeared in blood too.

The V gene's germline CDR1 is SQVTM and CDR2 ANQGSEA. The CDR3 covers 11 residues. Trimming pared 6 bases from V and 6 bases from J, leaving 8 bases between. RNA transcripts served as the template for amplifying TCR beta CDR3 regions. Initially, a first-round RT-PCR of the TCR CDR3 employed the HTBI primer set. TCRdb recomputed calls from the multiplex PCR reads with MiXCR, one row per CDR3 protein. Of about 600,000 distinct CDR3 sequences detected, more than 15% appear once; the ten largest clones hold less than 3.5%. In this sample, this clonotype turned up a few times. Its antigen is still unknown. The PBMCs were taken from 10 ml of fresh peripheral blood.

The gene calls are TRBV29-1 and TRBJ2-2; D is uncertain. The receptor was isolated from a woman aged 40 to 50 with Graves' ophthalmopathy. Sequenced: blood. The CDR3 spells CSVQGSGELFF. CDR3 in DNA: TGCAGCGTCCAAGGGTCCGGGGAGCTGTTTTTT.